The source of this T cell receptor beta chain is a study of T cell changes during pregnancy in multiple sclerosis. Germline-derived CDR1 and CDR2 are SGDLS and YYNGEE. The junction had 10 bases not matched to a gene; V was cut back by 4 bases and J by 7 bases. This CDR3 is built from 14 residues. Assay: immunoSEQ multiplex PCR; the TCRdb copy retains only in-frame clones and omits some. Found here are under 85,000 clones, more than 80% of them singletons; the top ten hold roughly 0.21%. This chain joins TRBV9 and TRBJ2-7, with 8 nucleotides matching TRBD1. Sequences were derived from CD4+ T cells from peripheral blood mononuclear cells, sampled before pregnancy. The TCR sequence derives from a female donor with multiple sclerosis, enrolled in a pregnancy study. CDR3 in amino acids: CASSPRTGNVEQYF. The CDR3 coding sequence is TGTGCCAGCAGCCCTCGGACAGGGAACGTAGAGCAGTACTTC.